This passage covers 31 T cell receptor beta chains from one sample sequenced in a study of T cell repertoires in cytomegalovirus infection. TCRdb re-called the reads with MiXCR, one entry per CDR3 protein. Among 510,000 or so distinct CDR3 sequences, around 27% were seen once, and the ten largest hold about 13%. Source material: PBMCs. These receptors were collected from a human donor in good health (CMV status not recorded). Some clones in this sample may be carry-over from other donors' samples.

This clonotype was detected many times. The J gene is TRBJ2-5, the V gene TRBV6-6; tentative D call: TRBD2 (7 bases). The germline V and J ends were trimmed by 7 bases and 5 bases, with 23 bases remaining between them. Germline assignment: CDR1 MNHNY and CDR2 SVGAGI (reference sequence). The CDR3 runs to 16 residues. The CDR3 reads CASNREGPRFGETQYF. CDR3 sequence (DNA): TGTGCCAGCAACAGGGAGGGACCGAGATTTGGGGAGACCCAGTACTTC.

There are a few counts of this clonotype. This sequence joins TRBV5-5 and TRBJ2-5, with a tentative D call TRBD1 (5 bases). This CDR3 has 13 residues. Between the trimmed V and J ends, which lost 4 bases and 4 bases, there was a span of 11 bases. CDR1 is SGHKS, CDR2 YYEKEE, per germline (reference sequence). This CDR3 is CASSQGWRETQYF. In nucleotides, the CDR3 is TGTGCCAGCAGCCAGGGATGGAGAGAGACCCAGTACTTC. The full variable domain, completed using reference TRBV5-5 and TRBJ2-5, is DAGVTQSPTHLIKTRGQQVTLRCSPISGHKSVSWYQQVLGQGPQFIFQYYEKEERGRGNFPDRFSARQFPNYSSELNVNALLLGDSALYLCASSQGWRETQYFGPGTRLLVL.

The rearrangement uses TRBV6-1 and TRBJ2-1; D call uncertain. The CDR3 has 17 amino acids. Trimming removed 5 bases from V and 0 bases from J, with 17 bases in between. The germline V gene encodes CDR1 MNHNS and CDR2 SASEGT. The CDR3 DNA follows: TGTGCCAGCAGTTACGCCGATAGGGTAGTCTCCTACAATGAGCAGTTCTTC. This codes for CASSYADRVVSYNEQFF.

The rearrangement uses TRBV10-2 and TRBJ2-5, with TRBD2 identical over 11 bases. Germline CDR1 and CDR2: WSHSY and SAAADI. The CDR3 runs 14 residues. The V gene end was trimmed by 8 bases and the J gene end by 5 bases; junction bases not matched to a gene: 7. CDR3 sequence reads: CASLSGRVDETQYF. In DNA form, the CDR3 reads TGCGCCAGCCTTAGCGGGAGGGTGGACGAGACCCAGTACTTC.

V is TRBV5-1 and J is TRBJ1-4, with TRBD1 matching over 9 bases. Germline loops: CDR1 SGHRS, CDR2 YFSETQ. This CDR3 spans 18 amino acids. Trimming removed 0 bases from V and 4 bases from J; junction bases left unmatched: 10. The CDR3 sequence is CASSLETVDRGNNEKLFF. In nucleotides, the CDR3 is TGCGCCAGCAGCTTGGAAACCGTGGACAGGGGAAATAATGAAAAACTGTTTTTT.

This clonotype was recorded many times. CDR3 bases: TGTGCCAGCAGCCAGACCGGGACAGCTGGGGGTAACTATGGCTACACCTTC. Its protein is CASSQTGTAGGNYGYTF. This chain links TRBV7-2 with TRBJ1-2; 7 nucleotides match TRBD1. The trim removed 5 bases at V and 1 base at J, leaving 13 bases unmatched. Germline CDR1 and CDR2: SGHTA and FQGNSA. The CDR3 is 17 amino acids. Based on the CDR3 plus reference TRBV7-2 and TRBJ1-2, the full variable domain is GAGVSQSPSNKVTEKGKDVELRCDPISGHTALYWYRQSLGQGLEFLIYFQGNSAPDKSGLPSDRFSAERTGGSVSTLTIQRTQQEDSAVYLCASSQTGTAGGNYGYTFGSGTRLTVV.

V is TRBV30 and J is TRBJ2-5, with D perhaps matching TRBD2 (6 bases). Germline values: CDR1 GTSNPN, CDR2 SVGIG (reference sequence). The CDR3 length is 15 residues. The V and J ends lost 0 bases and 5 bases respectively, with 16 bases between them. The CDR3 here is CAWSVPVSGGETQYF. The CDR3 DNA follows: TGTGCCTGGAGTGTACCAGTCTCCGGAGGGGAGACCCAGTACTTC.

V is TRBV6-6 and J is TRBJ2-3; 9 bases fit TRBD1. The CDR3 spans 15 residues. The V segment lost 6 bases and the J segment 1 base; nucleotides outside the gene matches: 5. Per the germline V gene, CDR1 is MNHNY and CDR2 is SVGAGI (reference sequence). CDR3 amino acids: CASRIQGARTDTQYF. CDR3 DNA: TGTGCCAGCAGGATACAGGGGGCGCGCACAGATACGCAGTATTTT.

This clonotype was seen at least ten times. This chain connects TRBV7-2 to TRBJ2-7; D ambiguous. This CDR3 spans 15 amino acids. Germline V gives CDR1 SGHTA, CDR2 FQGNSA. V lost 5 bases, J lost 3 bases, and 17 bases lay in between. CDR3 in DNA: TGTGCCAGCAGCGCGCGCCCCGGGTCGATCTACGAGCAGTACTTC. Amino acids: CASSARPGSIYEQYF.

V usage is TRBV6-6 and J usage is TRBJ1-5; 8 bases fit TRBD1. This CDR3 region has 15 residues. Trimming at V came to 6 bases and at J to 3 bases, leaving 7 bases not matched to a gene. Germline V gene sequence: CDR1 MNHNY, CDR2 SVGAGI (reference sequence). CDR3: CASRKGQVNNQPQHF. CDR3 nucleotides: TGTGCCAGCAGGAAGGGACAGGTCAACAATCAGCCCCAGCATTTT.

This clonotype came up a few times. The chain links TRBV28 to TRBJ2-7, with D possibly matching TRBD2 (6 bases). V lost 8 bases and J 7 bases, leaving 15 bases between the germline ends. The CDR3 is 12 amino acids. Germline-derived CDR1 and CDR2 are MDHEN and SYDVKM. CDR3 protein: CASRDSQVEQYF. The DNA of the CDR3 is TGTGCCAGCCGGGACTCGCAGGTTGAGCAGTACTTC.

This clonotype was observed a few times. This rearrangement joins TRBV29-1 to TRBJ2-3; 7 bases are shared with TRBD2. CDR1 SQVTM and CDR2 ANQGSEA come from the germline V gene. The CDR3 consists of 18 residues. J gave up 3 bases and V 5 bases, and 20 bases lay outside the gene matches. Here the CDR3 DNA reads TGCAGCGTTCTGCTAAGCCCCTCGACTAGCCCGTCGACAGATACGCAGTATTTT. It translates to CSVLLSPSTSPSTDTQYF.

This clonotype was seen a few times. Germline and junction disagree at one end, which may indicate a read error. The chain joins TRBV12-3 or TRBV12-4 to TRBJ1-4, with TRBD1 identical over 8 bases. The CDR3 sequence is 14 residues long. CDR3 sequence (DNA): TGTGCCAGCAGTTTCACCTCTTCCTTCCGGGACAGGACTTTT. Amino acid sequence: CASSFTSSFRDRTF.

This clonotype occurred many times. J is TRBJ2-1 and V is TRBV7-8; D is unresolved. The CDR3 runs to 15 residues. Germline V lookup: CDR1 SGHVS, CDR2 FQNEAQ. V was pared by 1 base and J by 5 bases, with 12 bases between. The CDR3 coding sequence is TGTGCCAGCAGCTTAGTGAAGCTTATCAACAATGAGCAGTTCTTC. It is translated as CASSLVKLINNEQFF. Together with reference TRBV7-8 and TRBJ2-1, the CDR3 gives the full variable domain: GAGVSQSPRYKVAKRGQDVALRCDPISGHVSLFWYQQALGQGPEFLTYFQNEAQLDKSGLPSDRFFAERPEGSVSTLKIQRTQQEDSAVYLCASSLVKLINNEQFFGPGTRLTVL.

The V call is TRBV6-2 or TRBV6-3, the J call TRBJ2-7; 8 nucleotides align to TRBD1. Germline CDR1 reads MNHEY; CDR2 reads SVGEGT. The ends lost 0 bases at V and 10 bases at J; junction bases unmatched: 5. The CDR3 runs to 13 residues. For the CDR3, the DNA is TGTGCCAGCAGTTACTCGGGACAGGAGGATCAGTACTTC. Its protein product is CASSYSGQEDQYF.

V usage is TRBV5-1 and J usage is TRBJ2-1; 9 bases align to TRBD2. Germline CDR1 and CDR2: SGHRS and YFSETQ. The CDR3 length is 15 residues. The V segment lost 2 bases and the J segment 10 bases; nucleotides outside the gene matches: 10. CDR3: CASSLGGTSQGEQFF. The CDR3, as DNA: TGCGCCAGCAGCTTAGGGGGGACTAGCCAAGGGGAGCAGTTCTTC.

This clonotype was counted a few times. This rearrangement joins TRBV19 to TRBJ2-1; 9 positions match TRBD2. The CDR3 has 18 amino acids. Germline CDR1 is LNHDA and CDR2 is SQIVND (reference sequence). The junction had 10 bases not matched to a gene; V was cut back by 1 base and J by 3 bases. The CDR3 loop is CASSIVAREGGRYNEQFF. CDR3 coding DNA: TGTGCCAGTAGTATAGTTGCGCGGGAGGGCGGGCGCTACAATGAGCAGTTCTTC.

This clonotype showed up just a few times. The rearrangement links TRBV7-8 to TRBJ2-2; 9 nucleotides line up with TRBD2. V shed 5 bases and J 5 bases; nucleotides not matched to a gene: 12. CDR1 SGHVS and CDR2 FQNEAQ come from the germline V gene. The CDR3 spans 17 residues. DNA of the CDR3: TGTGCCAGCAGCCTCACCCCCTTTAGCGGGAGAACCGGGGAGCTGTTTTTT. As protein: CASSLTPFSGRTGELFF.

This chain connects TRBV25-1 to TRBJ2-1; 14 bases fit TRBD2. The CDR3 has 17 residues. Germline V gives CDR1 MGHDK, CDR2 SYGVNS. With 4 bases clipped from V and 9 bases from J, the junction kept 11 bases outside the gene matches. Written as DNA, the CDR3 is TGTGCCAGCAGTGGGCCGGGACTAGCGGGAGATGGAGGTGAGCAGTTCTTC. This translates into CASSGPGLAGDGGEQFF.

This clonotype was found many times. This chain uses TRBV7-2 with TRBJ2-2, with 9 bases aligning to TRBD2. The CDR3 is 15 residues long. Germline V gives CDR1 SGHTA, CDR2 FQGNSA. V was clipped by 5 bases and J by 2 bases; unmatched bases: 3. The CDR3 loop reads CASSQTSGNTGELFF. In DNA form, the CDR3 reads TGTGCCAGCAGCCAGACTAGCGGAAACACCGGGGAGCTGTTTTTT.

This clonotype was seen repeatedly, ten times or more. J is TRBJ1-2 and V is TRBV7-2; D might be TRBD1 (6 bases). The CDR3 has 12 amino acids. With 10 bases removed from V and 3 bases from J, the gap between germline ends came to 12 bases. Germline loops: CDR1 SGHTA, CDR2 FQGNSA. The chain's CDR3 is CATQGSHYGYTF. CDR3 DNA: TGTGCCACACAGGGCAGTCACTATGGCTACACCTTC.

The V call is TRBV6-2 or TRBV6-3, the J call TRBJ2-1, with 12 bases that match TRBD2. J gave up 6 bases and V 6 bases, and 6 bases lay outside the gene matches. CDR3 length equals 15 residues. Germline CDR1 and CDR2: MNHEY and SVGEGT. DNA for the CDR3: TGTGCCAGCAGAAACGGACTAGCGGGAAGCAATGAGCAGTTCTTC. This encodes CASRNGLAGSNEQFF.

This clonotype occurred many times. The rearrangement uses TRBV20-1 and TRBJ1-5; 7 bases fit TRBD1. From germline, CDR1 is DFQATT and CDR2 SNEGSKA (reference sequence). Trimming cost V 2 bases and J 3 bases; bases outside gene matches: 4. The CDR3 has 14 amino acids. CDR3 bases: TGCAGTGCTAGACCAGACAGGGACAATCAGCCCCAGCATTTT. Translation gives CSARPDRDNQPQHF.

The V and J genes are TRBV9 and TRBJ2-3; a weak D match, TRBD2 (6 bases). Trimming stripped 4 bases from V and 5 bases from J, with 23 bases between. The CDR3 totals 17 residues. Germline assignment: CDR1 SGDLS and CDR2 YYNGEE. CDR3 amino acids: CASSPGGLEGVGDTQYF. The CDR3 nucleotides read TGTGCCAGCAGCCCTGGGGGACTGGAAGGGGTTGGAGATACGCAGTATTTT.

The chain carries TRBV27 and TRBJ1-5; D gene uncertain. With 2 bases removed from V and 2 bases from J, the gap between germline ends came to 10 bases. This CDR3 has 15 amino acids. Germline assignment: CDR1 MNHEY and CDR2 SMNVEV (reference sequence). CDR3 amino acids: CASSLVRARNQPQHF. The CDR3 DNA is TGTGCCAGCAGTTTAGTGCGAGCTCGCAATCAGCCCCAGCATTTT.

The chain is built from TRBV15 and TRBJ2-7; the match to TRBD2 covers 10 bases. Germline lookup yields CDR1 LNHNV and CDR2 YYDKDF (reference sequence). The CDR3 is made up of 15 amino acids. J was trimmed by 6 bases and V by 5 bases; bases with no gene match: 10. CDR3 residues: CATSPGLAEFSEQYV. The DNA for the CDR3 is TGTGCCACCAGCCCAGGACTAGCGGAATTTAGCGAGCAGTACGTC.

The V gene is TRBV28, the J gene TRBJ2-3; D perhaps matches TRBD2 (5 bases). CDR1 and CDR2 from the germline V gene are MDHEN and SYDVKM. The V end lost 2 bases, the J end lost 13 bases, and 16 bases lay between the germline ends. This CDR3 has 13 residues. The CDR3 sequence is CASSLPTRLREYF. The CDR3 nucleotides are TGTGCCAGCAGTTTACCCACTAGACTGCGGGAGTATTTT.

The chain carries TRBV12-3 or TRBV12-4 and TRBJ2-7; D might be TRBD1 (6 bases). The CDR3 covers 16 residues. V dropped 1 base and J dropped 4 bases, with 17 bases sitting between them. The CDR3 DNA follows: TGTGCCAGCAGTTTAGGTCCCCCCGGGACACCTTACGAGCAGTACTTC. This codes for CASSLGPPGTPYEQYF.

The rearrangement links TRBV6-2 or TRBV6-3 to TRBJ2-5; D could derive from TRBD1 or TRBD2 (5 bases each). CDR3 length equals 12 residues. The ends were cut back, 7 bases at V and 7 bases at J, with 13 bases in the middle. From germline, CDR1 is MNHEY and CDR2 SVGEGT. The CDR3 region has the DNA TGTGCCAGCACCCGAGGGGATGCGACCCAGTACTTC. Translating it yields CASTRGDATQYF.

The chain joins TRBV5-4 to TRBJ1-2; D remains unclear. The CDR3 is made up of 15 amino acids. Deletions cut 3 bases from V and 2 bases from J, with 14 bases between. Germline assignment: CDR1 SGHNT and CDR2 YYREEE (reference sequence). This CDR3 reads CASSSRGPGNYGYTF. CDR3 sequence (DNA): TGTGCCAGCAGCTCCCGAGGTCCCGGGAACTATGGCTACACCTTC.

The CDR3 is CASSLQEGGVDEQYF. The DNA of the CDR3 is TGTGCCAGCAGCTTACAAGAGGGGGGTGTCGACGAGCAGTACTTC. The gene calls are TRBV7-2 and TRBJ2-7; D tentatively fits TRBD1 or TRBD2 (6 bases each). This CDR3 comprises 15 residues. Per the germline V gene, CDR1 is SGHTA and CDR2 is FQGNSA. Trimming stripped 2 bases from V and 5 bases from J, with 16 bases between.